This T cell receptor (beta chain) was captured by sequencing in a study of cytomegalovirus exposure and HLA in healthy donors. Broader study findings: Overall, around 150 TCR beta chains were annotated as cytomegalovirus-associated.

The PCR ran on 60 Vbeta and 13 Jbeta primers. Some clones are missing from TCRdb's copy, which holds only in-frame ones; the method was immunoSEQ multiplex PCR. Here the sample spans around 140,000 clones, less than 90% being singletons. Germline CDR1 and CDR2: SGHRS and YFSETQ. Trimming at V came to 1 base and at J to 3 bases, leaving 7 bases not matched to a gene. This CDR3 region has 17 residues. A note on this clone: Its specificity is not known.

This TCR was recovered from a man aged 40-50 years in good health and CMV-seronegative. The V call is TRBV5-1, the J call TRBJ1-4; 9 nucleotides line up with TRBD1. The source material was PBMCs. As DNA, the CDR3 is TGCGCCAGCAGCTTGACAGGGGGCGCAGCCCCTAATGAAAAACTGTTTTTT. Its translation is CASSLTGGAAPNEKLFF.